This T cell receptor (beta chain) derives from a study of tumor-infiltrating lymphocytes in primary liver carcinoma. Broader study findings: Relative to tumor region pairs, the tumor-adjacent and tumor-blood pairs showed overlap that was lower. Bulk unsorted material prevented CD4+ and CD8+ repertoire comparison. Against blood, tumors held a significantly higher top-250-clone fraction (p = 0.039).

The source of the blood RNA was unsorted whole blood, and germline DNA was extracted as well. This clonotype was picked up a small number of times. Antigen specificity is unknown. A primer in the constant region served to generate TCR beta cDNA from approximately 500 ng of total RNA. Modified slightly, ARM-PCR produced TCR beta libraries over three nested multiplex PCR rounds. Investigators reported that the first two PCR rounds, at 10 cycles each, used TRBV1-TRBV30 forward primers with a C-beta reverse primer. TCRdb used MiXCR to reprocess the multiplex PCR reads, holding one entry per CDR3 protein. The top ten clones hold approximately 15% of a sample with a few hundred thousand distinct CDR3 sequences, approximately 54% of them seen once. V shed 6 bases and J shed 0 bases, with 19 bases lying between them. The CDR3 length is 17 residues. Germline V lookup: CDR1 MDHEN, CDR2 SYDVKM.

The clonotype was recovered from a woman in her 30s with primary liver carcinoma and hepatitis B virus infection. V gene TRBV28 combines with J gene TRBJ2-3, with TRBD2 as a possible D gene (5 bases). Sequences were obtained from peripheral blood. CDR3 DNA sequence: TGTGCCAGCAGCATTTCCGACTTAGCGTCTAGCACAGATACGCAGTATTTT. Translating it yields CASSISDLASSTDTQYF.